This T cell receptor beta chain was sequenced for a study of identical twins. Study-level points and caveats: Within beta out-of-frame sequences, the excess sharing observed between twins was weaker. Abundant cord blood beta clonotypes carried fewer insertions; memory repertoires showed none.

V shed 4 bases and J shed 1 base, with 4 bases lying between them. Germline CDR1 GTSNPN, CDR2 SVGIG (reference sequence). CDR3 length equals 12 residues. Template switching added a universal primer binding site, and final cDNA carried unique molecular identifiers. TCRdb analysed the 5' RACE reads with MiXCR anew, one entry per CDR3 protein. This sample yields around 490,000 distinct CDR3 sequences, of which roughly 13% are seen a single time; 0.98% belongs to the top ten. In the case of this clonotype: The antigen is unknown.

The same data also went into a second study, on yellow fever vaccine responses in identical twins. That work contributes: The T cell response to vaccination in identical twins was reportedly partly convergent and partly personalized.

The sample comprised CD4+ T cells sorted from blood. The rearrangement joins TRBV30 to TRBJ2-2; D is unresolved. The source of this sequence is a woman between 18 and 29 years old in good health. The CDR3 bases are TGTGCCTGGACGGAGAACACCGGGGAGCTGTTTTTT. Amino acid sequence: CAWTENTGELFF.